This paragraph reports one TCR beta chain. Its antigen is still unknown. This may be a read error: a much more frequent sequence differs by one nucleotide. The sample comes from a study of T-cell memory formation after mild COVID-19 (dated by TCRdb to about 2021). In terms of the full investigation: Most TCR sequence clusters were specific to one of the two donors. The cohort comprised two young, previously healthy adult volunteers, one female and one male. In a couple of donors, T-cell clones that expanded and contracted after mild COVID-19 were followed by sequencing TCRalpha and TCRbeta repertoires longitudinally. What the study reported, not specific to this receptor: Clones that contracted from day 15 to 85 showed balanced CD4/CD8 phenotypes, whereas a second wave of clones that expanded from day 15 to 37 leaned towards CD4+. Whether the second-wave clones peaking on day 37 were SARS-CoV-2 specific was not confirmed. The study included only a couple of mild cases, and larger cohorts that include severe cases with pre-infection samples were judged to be necessary. The detection of some responding clones in pre-infection memory suggests that pre-existing cross-reactive memory T cells joined the SARS-CoV-2 response. Contracting CD4+ clones were located mainly in the CM and EM memory subsets, whereas CD8+ clones were found to be enriched in EMRA.

After removal of 0 bases from V and 3 bases from J, the junction retains 7 bases not matched to a gene. Per the germline V gene, SGHRS is the CDR1 and YFSETQ is the CDR2. From its cysteine to its phenylalanine, the CDR3 spans 17 amino acids. The DNA shown is the 51-base CDR3, in frame from base 1. The reads were generated on an Illumina NovaSeq 6000. Using 5'RACE with constant-segment primers, TCRalpha and TCRbeta cDNA libraries were constructed, with sample barcodes and unique molecular identifiers added in the process. RNA was extracted from every sample with Trizol reagent. The libraries were amplified in two PCR steps, and the second step added a second sample barcode and Illumina TruSeq adapters. Libraries were sequenced on an Illumina NovaSeq with 2 x 150 bp paired-end reads. The study's own analysis went as follows. With migec v1.2.7, reads were demultiplexed and then collapsed into UMI-guided consensus sequences. Using mixcr v2.1.11, the UMI consensuses were aligned to TRA and TRB V and J templates and assembled into clonotypes. A clonotype was counted as expanded or contracted only if both edgeR and NoisET called the change significant, with noise models trained on biological replicates. For edgeR calls, the thresholds were a false discovery rate-adjusted p below 0.01 and a log2 fold-change of 1. As an exploratory analysis of dynamics, PCA with hierarchical clustering was applied to max-normalized trajectories of the 1000 most abundant clonotypes. Each responding clone was given a CD4 or CD8 phenotype based on the CD4+ and CD8+ repertoires, which had been sequenced separately. TCRdb reanalyzed the raw reads on its own, using fastp at Q25 for trimming and MiXCR for clone calling, and kept in-frame beta chains. Entries are consolidated by CDR3 protein sequence, retaining the most common genes and DNA. These V and J calls originate from TCRdb's pipeline instead of the authors' own analysis. This sample gives hundreds of thousands of distinct CDR3 sequences in total; more than 15% of them show up just once. The top ten clones comprise more than 20% of the sample.

PBMCs were isolated by Ficoll-Paque density gradient centrifugation. The sequence was collected from a man aged 18-30 years who had mild COVID-19 (a few samples of this study predate the infection). The sample titles of this study are shuffled in the database, so cell type and time point are left out; the donor was told from shared clones. The chain was built from TRBV5-1 and TRBJ2-7; a stretch of 12 junction bases matches TRBD2. The specimen sequenced was PBMCs or a T cell subset sorted from them (not recorded which). The nucleotide sequence reads as follows: TGCGCCAGCAGCTTGGCGGCTAGCGGGGGGGCCAACTACGAGCAGTACTTC. This gives the protein CASSLAASGGANYEQYF.